A single sample is the source of the 23 T cell receptor beta chains below, sequenced in a study of cytomegalovirus exposure and HLA in healthy donors. PCR amplification relied on 60 Vbeta primers (plus 13 Jbeta primers). Sequenced by immunoSEQ multiplex PCR; TCRdb stores in-frame clones only, minus some. The table includes about 130,000 clones, 75% to 85% detected once. The sequenced sample consisted of PBMCs. The origin of the receptors is a male donor in good health and CMV-seronegative.

The count of this clone is one. The chain has TRBV28 and TRBJ2-7, with 7 bases lining up with TRBD1. Germline loops: CDR1 MDHEN, CDR2 SYDVKM. The CDR3 extends over 15 amino acids. V dropped 5 bases and J dropped 6; count of bases not matched to a gene: 13. The CDR3 is CASSTIDRDDGEQYF. CDR3 coding DNA: TGTGCCAGCAGTACCATCGACAGGGATGACGGCGAGCAGTACTTC. Supplemented by reference TRBV28 and TRBJ2-7, the full variable domain reads DVKVTQSSRYLVKRTGEKVFLECVQDMDHENMFWYRQDPGLGLRLIYFSYDVKMKEKGDIPEGYSVSREKKERFSLILESASTNQTSMYLCASSTIDRDDGEQYFGPGTRLTVT.

The chain employs TRBV6-1 and TRBJ1-6, with TRBD1 matching over 7 bases. The germline V gene has CDR1 MNHNS and CDR2 SASEGT. This CDR3 spans 13 amino acids. V shed 10 bases, J shed 8 bases, and the junction held 8 bases outside the gene matches. The CDR3 coding sequence is TGTGCCACTACCGGACAGGTCGATTCACCCCTCCACTTT. As protein: CATTGQVDSPLHF.

This clone was recorded only once. V gene TRBV27 combines with J gene TRBJ2-5, with 12 bases identical to TRBD2. V lost 2 bases, J lost 2 bases, and 3 bases stayed unmatched. The V gene's germline CDR1 is MNHEY and CDR2 SMNVEV (reference sequence). This CDR3 spans 16 amino acids. CDR3 loop: CASSLVLAGGQETQYF. The DNA for the CDR3 is TGTGCCAGCAGTTTAGTGCTAGCGGGAGGGCAAGAGACCCAGTACTTC.

The chain couples TRBV6-5 to TRBJ2-5; 8 positions agree with TRBD2. The CDR3 sequence is 13 residues long. Germline loops: CDR1 MNHEY, CDR2 SVGAGI. J was trimmed by 5 bases and V by 5 bases; bases with no gene match: 4. CDR3 DNA sequence: TGTGCCAGCAGTAGTCCGGGAGGGGAGACCCAGTACTTC. Its translation is CASSSPGGETQYF.

This clone appeared a few times. The gene calls are TRBV7-6 and TRBJ2-7, with D tentatively TRBD1 (5 bases). The CDR3 is 15 amino acids. V gave up 1 base and J gave up 1 base, with 11 bases separating them. Germline V gene lookup returns CDR1 SGHVS and CDR2 FNYEAQ. The CDR3 DNA follows: TGTGCCAGCAGCTTAGAGCAGGGCGATTCCTACGAGCAGTACTTC. Translating it yields CASSLEQGDSYEQYF.

The chain combines TRBV7-6 with TRBJ2-2; possibly TRBD2 for D (5 bases). The CDR3 covers 14 residues. The V and J ends lost 0 bases and 6 bases respectively, with 8 bases between them. Germline-derived CDR1 and CDR2 are SGHVS and FNYEAQ. CDR3 residues: CASSLALGAGELFF. DNA for the CDR3: TGTGCCAGCAGCTTAGCCCTGGGAGCCGGGGAGCTGTTTTTT.

The rearrangement uses TRBV5-6 and TRBJ1-5; D unclear. Trimming removed 0 bases from V and 6 bases from J, with 7 bases in between. The CDR3 is 13 amino acids. The germline gives CDR1 SGHDT, CDR2 YYEEEE. The CDR3 coding sequence is TGTGCCAGCAGCTTGGGGGCGAGTCAGCCCCAGCATTTT. Translating gives CASSLGASQPQHF.

The V gene is TRBV19, the J gene TRBJ1-1; TRBD1 is a possible D gene (5 bases). The CDR3 runs 15 residues. Germline V gene data show CDR1 as LNHDA and CDR2 as SQIVND (reference sequence). Trimming took off 3 bases at V and 1 base at J, with 12 bases between the two ends. The CDR3 DNA reads TGTGCCAGTAGTATTGTCCCAGGGCAGAACACTGAAGCTTTCTTT. It codes for CASSIVPGQNTEAFF.

This chain links TRBV6-5 with TRBJ2-7; a possible D gene is TRBD2 (6 bases). The V end lost 2 bases, the J end lost 0 bases, and 14 bases lay between the germline ends. The CDR3 contains 16 residues. Germline V gene sequence: CDR1 MNHEY, CDR2 SVGAGI. CDR3 in amino acids: CASSYTGRPLSYEQYF. In DNA, the CDR3 is TGTGCCAGCAGTTACACGGGGAGGCCCCTCTCCTACGAGCAGTACTTC.

This chain joins TRBV9 and TRBJ2-2; TRBD1 matches 9 bases. The CDR3 totals 16 residues. Trimming removed 4 bases from V and 4 bases from J; junction bases left unmatched: 8. Looked up from germline, CDR1 is SGDLS and CDR2 is YYNGEE. CDR3 region: CASSPSTGGGTGELFF. DNA for the CDR3: TGTGCCAGCAGCCCATCGACAGGGGGGGGCACCGGGGAGCTGTTTTTT.

The chain links TRBV5-1 to TRBJ2-4, with 10 bases fitting TRBD1. Germline V lookup: CDR1 SGHRS, CDR2 YFSETQ. V lost 4 bases, J lost 0 bases, and 19 bases stayed unmatched. There are 21 residues in the CDR3. CDR3: CASSRYGGQGSSYLAKNIQYF. The DNA for the CDR3 is TGCGCCAGCAGCCGTTATGGGGGACAGGGGTCCTCCTACCTAGCCAAAAACATTCAGTACTTC.

The chain couples TRBV2 to TRBJ2-7, with D perhaps TRBD1 (8 bases). CDR3 length: 16 residues. CDR1 and CDR2 (germline): SNHLY, FYNNEI. V lost 7 bases, J lost 1 base, and 20 bases lay in between. CDR3 loop: CASTGGEGTGSYEQYF. Written as DNA, the CDR3 is TGTGCCAGCACTGGGGGGGAAGGGACAGGATCCTACGAGCAGTACTTC.

The genes are TRBV7-9 and TRBJ2-7, with 9 bases identical to TRBD1. Looked up from germline, CDR1 is SEHNR and CDR2 is FQNEAQ (reference sequence). CDR3 length: 15 amino acids. Trimming at V came to 5 bases and at J to 3 bases, leaving 8 bases not matched to a gene. CDR3 in DNA: TGTGCCAGCAGCCCGGGACAGGGTGCCTACTACGAGCAGTACTTC. Its protein product is CASSPGQGAYYEQYF.

The CDR3, as DNA: TGCGCCAGCAGCCCAGATACCGGGACAGGCATCTCTCGGAAGGTTTACACCATATATTTT. Amino acids: CASSPDTGTGISRKVYTIYF. V gene TRBV4-1 combines with J gene TRBJ1-3; 8 nucleotides line up with TRBD1. V lost 4 bases to trimming and J lost 8 bases; unmatched junction nucleotides: 25. This CDR3 is 20 amino acids long. Germline CDR1 is MGHRA and CDR2 is YSYEKL.

This clone was counted between two and nine times. V is TRBV6-1 and J is TRBJ1-1; possible D gene TRBD1, 5 bases. Germline CDR1 is MNHNS and CDR2 is SASEGT. The V and J ends lost 9 bases and 0 bases respectively, with 11 bases between them. The CDR3 extends over 13 amino acids. The CDR3 spells CASRQSMNTEAFF. The CDR3 DNA reads as TGTGCCAGTAGACAGTCAATGAACACTGAAGCTTTCTTT.

The chain joins TRBV2 to TRBJ2-3, with D perhaps matching TRBD1 (5 bases). There are 13 residues in the CDR3. Germline CDR1 is SNHLY and CDR2 is FYNNEI. V was trimmed by 3 bases and J by 5 bases, leaving 9 bases between them. The CDR3 DNA is TGTGCCAGCAGTGACAGGGTCATAGATACGCAGTATTTT. Its protein product is CASSDRVIDTQYF.

This chain links TRBV11-2 with TRBJ2-7; D is perhaps TRBD2 (6 bases). Trimming took 1 base from V and 2 from J, leaving 15 bases between them. This CDR3 is built from 16 residues. Per the germline V gene, CDR1 is SGHAT and CDR2 is FQNNGV. CDR3 loop: CASSLGAVAETYEQYF. As DNA, the CDR3 is TGTGCCAGCAGCTTAGGGGCAGTAGCGGAGACCTACGAGCAGTACTTC. The whole variable domain, filled in from reference TRBV11-2 and TRBJ2-7, reads EAGVAQSPRYKIIEKRQSVAFWCNPISGHATLYWYQQILGQGPKLLIQFQNNGVVDDSQLPKDRFSAERLKGVDSTLKIQPAKLEDSAVYLCASSLGAVAETYEQYFGPGTRLTVT.

The rearrangement uses TRBV18 and TRBJ2-5; the D gene is possibly TRBD1 (6 bases). Per germline, CDR1 KGHSH and CDR2 LQKENI. V was pared by 1 base and J by 3 bases, with 18 bases between. This CDR3 spans 17 amino acids. The DNA for the CDR3 is TGTGCCAGCTCACCACTACCCCCCGGACAGCCAGAAGAGACCCAGTACTTC. This codes for CASSPLPPGQPEETQYF.

The V and J genes are TRBV9 and TRBJ2-1, with 7 bases lining up with TRBD1. The germline V gene encodes CDR1 SGDLS and CDR2 YYNGEE. There are 15 residues in the CDR3. Germline trimming cut 7 bases from V and 1 base from J; bases unmatched to any gene: 8. CDR3: CASGLTGFSYNEQFF. The DNA for the CDR3 is TGTGCCAGCGGCTTGACAGGGTTTTCCTACAATGAGCAGTTCTTC.

This clone has a handful of counts. The chain has TRBV5-4 and TRBJ2-2, with no clear D. The germline V gene has CDR1 SGHNT and CDR2 YYREEE (reference sequence). The CDR3 loop spans 16 amino acids. V lost 0 bases and J lost 4, with 13 bases in between. The CDR3 DNA sequence: TGTGCCAGCAGCTTGGCTTGGAAAGCAGGCACCGGGGAGCTGTTTTTT. This codes for CASSLAWKAGTGELFF.

This clone was picked up many times. This rearrangement joins TRBV5-4 to TRBJ1-2; D is unclear. The CDR3 runs 16 residues. Germline V lookup: CDR1 SGHNT, CDR2 YYREEE (reference sequence). The V gene lost 3 bases and the J gene lost 0 bases, with 15 bases spanning the gap. The DNA for the CDR3 is TGTGCCAGCAGCTCTATACTGACAAGGTCTAACTATGGCTACACCTTC. Translating gives CASSSILTRSNYGYTF.

This clone has more than one count but fewer than ten. This chain links TRBV29-1 with TRBJ1-2; possible D gene TRBD1, 5 bases. The germline V gene encodes CDR1 SQVTM and CDR2 ANQGSEA. The V and J ends lost 6 bases and 4 bases respectively, with 12 bases between them. The CDR3 length is 12 residues. Written as DNA, the CDR3 is TGCAGCGTAGATACAGGCGGCTATGGCTACACCTTC. Protein: CSVDTGGYGYTF.

CDR3 in DNA: TGTGCCAGCAGTTTACTAGCGGGCACCGGGGAGCTGTTTTTT. This codes for CASSLLAGTGELFF. The chain combines TRBV27 with TRBJ2-2, with 8 positions matching TRBD2. The ends lost 2 bases at V and 4 bases at J; junction bases unmatched: 0. The CDR3 has 14 residues. The V gene's germline CDR1 is MNHEY and CDR2 SMNVEV (reference sequence).